Here is one T cell receptor (beta chain) with its context. Its antigen is unidentified. Other DNA sequences within the sample encode an identical CDR3. Trimming took 3 bases from V and 0 from J, leaving 19 bases between them. The length of the CDR3 is 18 residues. Germline V gives CDR1 SGHDT, CDR2 YYEEEE. Primers for the PCR totalled 60 Vbeta and 13 Jbeta. Method: immunoSEQ multiplex PCR; TCRdb's copy keeps in-frame clones and lacks some. Among nearly 100,000 clones listed, over 8% were seen once. This entry belongs to a study of cytomegalovirus exposure and HLA in healthy donors. Whole-study findings and limits: In vitro testing confirmed a few CMV-associated chains as specific for CMV antigens. Listed as cytomegalovirus-associated were 170 or so TCR beta chains. Within the data, a cluster of highly shared sequence variants was likely a sequencing artifact.

The clonotype was recovered from a man over 45 in good health and CMV-seropositive. The chain uses TRBV5-6 and TRBJ1-5; no clear D gene. Sequenced material: PBMCs. The CDR3 nucleotides read TGTGCCAGCAGCTCCTTGGCCCTCGATCGATTTAGCAATCAGCCCCAGCATTTT. The encoded protein is CASSSLALDRFSNQPQHF.